Below are 8 T cell receptor beta chains sequenced from a single sample in a study of blood T cell repertoires in COVID-19. Profiled with immunoSEQ multiplex PCR; TCRdb holds only in-frame clones, not every one. The sample lists fewer than 200,000 clones, roughly nine tenths occurring once. The sample taken for sequencing was PBMCs or T cells enriched from blood (not recorded which). These receptors all come from a middle-aged woman in a cohort exposed to, infected with or recovered from COVID-19 (not recorded which).

The chain combines TRBV12-3 or TRBV12-4 with TRBJ1-2, with D perhaps TRBD1 (6 bases). Trimming cost V 5 bases and J 0 bases, with 7 bases left between them. This CDR3 has 13 residues. The CDR3 DNA reads TGTGCCAGCAGTCAGGGGCCTAACTATGGCTACACCTTC. The encoded protein is CASSQGPNYGYTF.

The chain recombines TRBV3-1 (or the pseudogene TRBV3-2) with TRBJ1-1; 8 nucleotides align to TRBD1. The CDR3 loop spans 14 amino acids. CDR1 and CDR2 from the germline V gene are LGHDT and YNNKEL (reference sequence). J gave up 3 bases and V 1 base, and 1 base lay outside the gene matches. CDR3: CASSQVTGDTEAFF. As DNA, the CDR3 is TGTGCCAGCAGCCAAGTGACAGGGGACACTGAAGCTTTCTTT.

V gene TRBV2 combines with J gene TRBJ2-5; 9 nucleotides line up with TRBD1. The germline V gene has CDR1 SNHLY and CDR2 FYNNEI. This CDR3 comprises 13 residues. The trim removed 9 bases at V and 2 bases at J, leaving 4 bases unmatched. Written as DNA, the CDR3 is TGTGCCAGGGGACAGGGTTTTCAAGAGACCCAGTACTTC. Its protein product is CARGQGFQETQYF.

As to this clone: One end of the junction is discordant with germline, which a read error may explain. The chain is built from TRBV27 and TRBJ2-1; the D gene is possibly TRBD2 (6 bases). The CDR3 length is 13 residues. Germline V lookup: CDR1 MNHEY, CDR2 SMNVEV (reference sequence). The CDR3 DNA reads as TGTGCCATTCTTCGGGACTCCGACAATGAGCAGTTCTTC. Translating it yields CAILRDSDNEQFF.

The genes are TRBV11-2 and TRBJ1-1; D is undetermined. This CDR3 has 11 amino acids. From germline, CDR1 is SGHAT and CDR2 FQNNGV. With 6 bases removed from V and 5 bases from J, the gap between germline ends came to 7 bases. The CDR3 protein is CASSHGTEAFF. The CDR3 nucleotides are TGTGCCAGCAGTCACGGGACTGAAGCTTTCTTT.

V usage is TRBV7-9 and J usage is TRBJ2-1; D is undetermined. V was pared by 4 bases and J by 0 bases, with 10 bases between. The CDR3 consists of 15 residues. CDR1 SEHNR and CDR2 FQNEAQ come from the germline V gene (reference sequence). DNA for the CDR3: TGTGCCAGCAGCTCTACCCTAAGCTCCTACAATGAGCAGTTCTTC. This gives the protein CASSSTLSSYNEQFF.

The rearrangement links TRBV19 to TRBJ1-2, with D uncertain. V shed 3 bases and J shed 4 bases, with 15 bases lying between them. Germline assignment: CDR1 LNHDA and CDR2 SQIVND (reference sequence). The CDR3 runs to 15 residues. This chain's CDR3 is CASSIAADPPYGYTF. In DNA, the CDR3 is TGTGCCAGTAGTATCGCGGCAGATCCGCCCTATGGCTACACCTTC. Filled out from reference TRBV19 and TRBJ1-2, the complete variable domain reads DGGITQSPKYLFRKEGQNVTLSCEQNLNHDAMYWYRQDPGQGLRLIYYSQIVNDFQKGDIAEGYSVSREKKESFPLTVTSAQKNPTAFYLCASSIAADPPYGYTFGSGTRLTVV.

The rearrangement uses TRBV7-6 and TRBJ1-3; the match to TRBD1 covers 7 bases. Germline values: CDR1 SGHVS, CDR2 FNYEAQ. CDR3 length: 17 residues. J was trimmed by 0 bases and V by 5 bases; bases with no gene match: 10. In nucleotides, the CDR3 is TGTGCCAGCAGCGATCCGACAGGGATGGGCTCTGGAAACACCATATATTTT. It translates to CASSDPTGMGSGNTIYF.